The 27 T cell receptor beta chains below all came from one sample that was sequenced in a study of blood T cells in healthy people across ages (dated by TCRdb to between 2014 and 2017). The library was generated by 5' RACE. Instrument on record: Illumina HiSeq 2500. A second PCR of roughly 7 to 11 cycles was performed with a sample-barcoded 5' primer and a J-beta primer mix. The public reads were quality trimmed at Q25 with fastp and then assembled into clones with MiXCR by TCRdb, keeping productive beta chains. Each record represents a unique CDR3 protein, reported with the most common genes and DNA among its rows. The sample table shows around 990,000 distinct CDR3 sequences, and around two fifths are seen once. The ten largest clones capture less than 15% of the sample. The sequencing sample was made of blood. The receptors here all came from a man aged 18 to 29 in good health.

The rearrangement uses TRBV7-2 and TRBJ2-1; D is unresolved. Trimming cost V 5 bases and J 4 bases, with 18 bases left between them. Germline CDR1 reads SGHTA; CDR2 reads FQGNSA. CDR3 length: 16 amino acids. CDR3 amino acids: CASSPASGPSYNEQFF. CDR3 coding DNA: TGTGCCAGCAGCCCTGCTTCGGGCCCATCATACAATGAGCAGTTCTTC.

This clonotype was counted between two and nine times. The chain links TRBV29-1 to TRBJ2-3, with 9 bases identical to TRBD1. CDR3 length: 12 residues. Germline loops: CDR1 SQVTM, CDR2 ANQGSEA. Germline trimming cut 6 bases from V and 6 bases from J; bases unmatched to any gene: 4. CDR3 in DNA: TGCAGCGTAGGGACAGGGCGGGATACGCAGTATTTT. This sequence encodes CSVGTGRDTQYF.

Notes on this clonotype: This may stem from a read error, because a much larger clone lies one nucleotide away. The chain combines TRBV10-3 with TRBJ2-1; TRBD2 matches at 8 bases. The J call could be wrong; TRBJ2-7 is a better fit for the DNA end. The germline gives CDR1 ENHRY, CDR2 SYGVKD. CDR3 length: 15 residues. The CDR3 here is CAISERGGSYNEQYF. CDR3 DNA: TGTGCCATCAGTGAGCGGGGGGGCTCCTACAATGAGCAGTACTTC.

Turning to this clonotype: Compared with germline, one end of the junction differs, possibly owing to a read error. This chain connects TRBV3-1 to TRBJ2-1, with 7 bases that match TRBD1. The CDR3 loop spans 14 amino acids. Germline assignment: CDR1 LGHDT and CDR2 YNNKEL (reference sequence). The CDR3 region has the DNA TGTACCAGCAGCCTCCGGGACAGTTACAATGAGCAGTTCTTC. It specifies CTSSLRDSYNEQFF.

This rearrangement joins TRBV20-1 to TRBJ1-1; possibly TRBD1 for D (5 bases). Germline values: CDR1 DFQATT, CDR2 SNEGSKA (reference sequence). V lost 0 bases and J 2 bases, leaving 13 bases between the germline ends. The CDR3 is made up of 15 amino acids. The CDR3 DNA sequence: TGCAGTGCTAGAGATAATGGGGACCTTAACACTGAAGCTTTCTTT. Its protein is CSARDNGDLNTEAFF.

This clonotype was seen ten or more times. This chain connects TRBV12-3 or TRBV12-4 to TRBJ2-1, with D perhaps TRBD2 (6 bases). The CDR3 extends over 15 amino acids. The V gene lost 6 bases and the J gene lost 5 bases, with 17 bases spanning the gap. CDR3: CASSPRLVNNNEQFF. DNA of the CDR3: TGTGCCAGCAGCCCTAGACTAGTAAATAACAATGAGCAGTTCTTC.

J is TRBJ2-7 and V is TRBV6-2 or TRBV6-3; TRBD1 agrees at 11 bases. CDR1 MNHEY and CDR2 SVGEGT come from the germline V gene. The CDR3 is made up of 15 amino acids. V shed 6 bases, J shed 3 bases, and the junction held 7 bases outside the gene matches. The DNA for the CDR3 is TGTGCCAGCAGACACCTGGGACAGGGGGACTACGAGCAGTACTTC. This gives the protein CASRHLGQGDYEQYF.

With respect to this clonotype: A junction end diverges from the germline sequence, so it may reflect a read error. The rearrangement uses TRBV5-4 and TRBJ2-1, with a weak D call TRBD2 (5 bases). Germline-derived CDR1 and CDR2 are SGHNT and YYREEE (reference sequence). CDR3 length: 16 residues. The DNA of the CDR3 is TGTGCCGGCAGCTTAAGCGGTGACCCCTCCTACAATGAGCAGTTCTTC. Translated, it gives CAGSLSGDPSYNEQFF.

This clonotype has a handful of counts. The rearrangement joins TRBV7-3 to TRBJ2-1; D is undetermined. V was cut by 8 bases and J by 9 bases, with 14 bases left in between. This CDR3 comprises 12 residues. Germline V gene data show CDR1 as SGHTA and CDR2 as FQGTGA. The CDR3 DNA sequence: TGTGCCAGCGGTCATCCCGGCGCTGAGCAGTTCTTC. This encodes CASGHPGAEQFF.

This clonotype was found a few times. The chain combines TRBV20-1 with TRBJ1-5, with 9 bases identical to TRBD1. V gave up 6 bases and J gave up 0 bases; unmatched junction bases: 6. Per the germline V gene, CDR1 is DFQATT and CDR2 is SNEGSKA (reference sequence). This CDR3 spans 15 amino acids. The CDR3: CSARGTGNSNQPQHF. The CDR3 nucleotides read TGCAGTGCCCGTGGGACAGGGAATAGCAATCAGCCCCAGCATTTT.

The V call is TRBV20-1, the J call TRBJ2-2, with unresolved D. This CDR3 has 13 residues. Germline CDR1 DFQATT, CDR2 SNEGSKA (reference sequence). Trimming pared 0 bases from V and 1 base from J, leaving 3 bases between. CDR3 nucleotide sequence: TGCAGTGCTAGAGACATGAACACCGGGGAGCTGTTTTTT. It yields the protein CSARDMNTGELFF.

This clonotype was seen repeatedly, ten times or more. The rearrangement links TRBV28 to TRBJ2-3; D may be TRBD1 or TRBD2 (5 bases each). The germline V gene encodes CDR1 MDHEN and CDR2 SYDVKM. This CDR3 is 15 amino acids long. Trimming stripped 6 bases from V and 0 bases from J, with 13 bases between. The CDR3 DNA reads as TGTGCCAGCAGGCAACTCCGGGACAGCACAGATACGCAGTATTTT. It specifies CASRQLRDSTDTQYF. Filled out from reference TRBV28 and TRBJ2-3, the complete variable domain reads DVKVTQSSRYLVKRTGEKVFLECVQDMDHENMFWYRQDPGLGLRLIYFSYDVKMKEKGDIPEGYSVSREKKERFSLILESASTNQTSMYLCASRQLRDSTDTQYFGPGTRLTVL.

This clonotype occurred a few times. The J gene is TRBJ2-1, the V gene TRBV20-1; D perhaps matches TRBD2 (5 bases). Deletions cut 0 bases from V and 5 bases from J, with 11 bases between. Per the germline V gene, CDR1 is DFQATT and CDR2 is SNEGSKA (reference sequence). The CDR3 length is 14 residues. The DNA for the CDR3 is TGCAGTGCTAGAGATCGGAGTAGCGACAATGAGCAGTTCTTC. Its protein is CSARDRSSDNEQFF.

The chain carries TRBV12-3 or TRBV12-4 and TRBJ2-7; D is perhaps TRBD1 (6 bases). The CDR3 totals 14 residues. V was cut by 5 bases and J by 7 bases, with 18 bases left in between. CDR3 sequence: CASSNPLEGDEQYF. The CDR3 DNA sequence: TGTGCCAGCAGTAATCCCCTAGAGGGGGATGAGCAGTACTTC.

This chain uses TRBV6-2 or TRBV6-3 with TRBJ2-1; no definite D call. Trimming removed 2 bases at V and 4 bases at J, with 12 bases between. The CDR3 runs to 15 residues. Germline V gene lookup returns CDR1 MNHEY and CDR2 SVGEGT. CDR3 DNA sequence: TGTGCCAGCAGTTACGCGGATGGCCCATACAATGAGCAGTTCTTC. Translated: CASSYADGPYNEQFF.

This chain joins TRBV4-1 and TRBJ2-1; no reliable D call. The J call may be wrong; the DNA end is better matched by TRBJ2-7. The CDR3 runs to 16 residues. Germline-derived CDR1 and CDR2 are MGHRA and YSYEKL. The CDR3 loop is CASSQVAMSSYNEQYF. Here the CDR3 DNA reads TGCGCCAGCAGCCAAGTCGCGATGAGCTCCTACAATGAGCAGTACTTC.

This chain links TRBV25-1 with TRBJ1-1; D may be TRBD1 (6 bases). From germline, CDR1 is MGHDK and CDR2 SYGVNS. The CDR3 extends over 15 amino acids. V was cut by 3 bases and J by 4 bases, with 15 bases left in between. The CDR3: CASSDRTEGSTEAFF. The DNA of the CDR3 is TGTGCCAGCAGTGACAGGACAGAGGGCTCCACTGAAGCTTTCTTT.

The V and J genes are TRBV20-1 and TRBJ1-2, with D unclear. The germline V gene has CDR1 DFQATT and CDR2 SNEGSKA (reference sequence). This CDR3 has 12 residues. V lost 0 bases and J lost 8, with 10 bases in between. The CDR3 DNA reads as TGCAGTGCTAGAGATCATGCCTCCGGCTACACCTTC. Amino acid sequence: CSARDHASGYTF.

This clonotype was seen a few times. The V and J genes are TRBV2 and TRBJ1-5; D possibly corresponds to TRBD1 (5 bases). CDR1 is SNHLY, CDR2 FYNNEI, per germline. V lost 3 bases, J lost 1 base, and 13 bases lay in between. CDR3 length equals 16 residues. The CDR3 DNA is TGTGCCAGCAGTGATTCAGTGGGGGGAAGCAATCAGCCCCAGCATTTT. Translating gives CASSDSVGGSNQPQHF.

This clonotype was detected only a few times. The CDR3 reads CASSSSTGGEATNEKLFF. Written as DNA, the CDR3 is TGTGCCAGCAGTTCCTCTACAGGGGGCGAGGCAACTAATGAAAAACTGTTTTTT. The chain has TRBV28 and TRBJ1-4; 9 bases align to TRBD1. The junction had 9 bases not matched to a gene; V was cut back by 4 bases and J by 0 bases. This CDR3 has 18 residues. From germline, CDR1 is MDHEN and CDR2 SYDVKM.

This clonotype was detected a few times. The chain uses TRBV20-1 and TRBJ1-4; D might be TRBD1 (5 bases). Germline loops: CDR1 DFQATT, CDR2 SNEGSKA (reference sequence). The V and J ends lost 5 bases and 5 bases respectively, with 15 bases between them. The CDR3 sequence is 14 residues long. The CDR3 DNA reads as TGCAGTGCTCTATCCGGGACTGCGAATGAAAAACTGTTTTTT. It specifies CSALSGTANEKLFF.

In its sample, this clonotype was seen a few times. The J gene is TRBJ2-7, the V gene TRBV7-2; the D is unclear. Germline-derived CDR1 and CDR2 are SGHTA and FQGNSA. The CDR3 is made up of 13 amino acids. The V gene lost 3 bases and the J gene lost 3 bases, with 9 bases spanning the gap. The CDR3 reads CASSFLSGYEQYF. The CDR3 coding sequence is TGTGCCAGCAGCTTCTTATCGGGCTACGAGCAGTACTTC.

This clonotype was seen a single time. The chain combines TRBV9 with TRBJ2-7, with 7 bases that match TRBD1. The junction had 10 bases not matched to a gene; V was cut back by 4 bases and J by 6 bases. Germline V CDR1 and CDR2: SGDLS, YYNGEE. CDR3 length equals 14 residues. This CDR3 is CASSTGAKIGEQYF. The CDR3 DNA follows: TGTGCCAGCAGCACAGGGGCAAAGATCGGCGAGCAGTACTTC.

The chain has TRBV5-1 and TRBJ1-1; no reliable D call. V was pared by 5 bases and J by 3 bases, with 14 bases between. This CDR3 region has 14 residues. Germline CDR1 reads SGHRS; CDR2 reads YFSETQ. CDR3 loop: CASRSLRLYTEAFF. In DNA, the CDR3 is TGCGCCAGCAGAAGTTTACGGTTGTACACTGAAGCTTTCTTT.

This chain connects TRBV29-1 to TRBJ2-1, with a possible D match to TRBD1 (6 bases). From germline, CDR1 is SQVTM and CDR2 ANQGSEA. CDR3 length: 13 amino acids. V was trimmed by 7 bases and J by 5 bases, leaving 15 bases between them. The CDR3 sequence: CSGAQGPNNEQFF. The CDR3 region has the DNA TGCAGCGGGGCACAGGGCCCAAACAATGAGCAGTTCTTC.

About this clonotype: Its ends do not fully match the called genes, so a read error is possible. The CDR3: CAGSPGGTTNEKLFF. The CDR3 DNA reads TGTGCCGGCAGCCCCGGGGGGACGACTAATGAAAAACTGTTTTTT. The rearrangement joins TRBV7-9 to TRBJ1-4; tentative D call: TRBD1 (5 bases). Germline V gene data show CDR1 as SEHNR and CDR2 as FQNEAQ (reference sequence). CDR3 length equals 15 residues.

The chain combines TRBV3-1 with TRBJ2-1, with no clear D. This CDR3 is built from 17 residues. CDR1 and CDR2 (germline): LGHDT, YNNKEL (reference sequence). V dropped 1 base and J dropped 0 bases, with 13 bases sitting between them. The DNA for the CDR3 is TGTGCCAGCAGCCAAGGAATACTGCTCAGCTCCTACAATGAGCAGTTCTTC. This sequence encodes CASSQGILLSSYNEQFF.